Listed below are T cell receptor beta chains from one sample, sequenced in a study of T cell changes during pregnancy in multiple sclerosis. Clones were read by immunoSEQ multiplex PCR, and TCRdb kept only the in-frame ones, dropping some. In the table there are tens of thousands of clones, 80% to 95% of which are singletons. This sample comprised CD4+ T cells from peripheral blood mononuclear cells, obtained in the second trimester of pregnancy. Receptors originate from a female donor with multiple sclerosis, enrolled in a pregnancy study. CDR3s include the opening cysteine and the closing phenylalanine or tryptophan. The D gene is left open where the match is weak. Expanded clones are given a class, and other clones once, few, many or no size at all.

>.|TRBV28|TRBJ2-7|TRBD1
CASSLGQATYEQYF
TGTGCCAGCAGCCTAGGACAGGCCACCTACGAGCAGTACTTC
>.|TRBV6-5|TRBJ2-2|.
CASRGEIGELFF
TGTGCCAGCCGGGGAGAGATCGGGGAGCTGTTTTTT
>.|TRBV7-9|TRBJ2-7|.
CASSFRESSYEQYF
TGTGCCAGCAGCTTTCGCGAAAGCTCCTACGAGCAGTACTTC
>.|TRBV9|TRBJ1-1|.
CASSVATDSSEAFF
TGTGCCAGCAGCGTAGCTACTGACAGTAGTGAAGCTTTCTTT
>.|TRBV19|TRBJ1-5|TRBD1
CASSMVGTGYNQPQHF
TGTGCCAGTAGTATGGTGGGGACAGGGTATAATCAGCCCCAGCATTTT
>.|TRBV6-1|TRBJ2-7|.
CASSGTGPTYEQYF
TGTGCCAGCAGTGGGACTGGGCCCACCTACGAGCAGTACTTC
>.|TRBV2|TRBJ2-7|.
CASRAGKIVYEQYF
TGTGCCAGCAGGGCCGGGAAGATAGTCTACGAGCAGTACTTC
>few|TRBV6-1|TRBJ2-1|.
CASSEAHRHNEQFF
TGTGCCAGCAGTGAAGCCCACAGGCACAATGAGCAGTTCTTC
>.|TRBV19|TRBJ1-3|.
CASTERSGNTIYF
TGTGCCAGTACGGAGCGCTCTGGAAACACCATATATTTT
>.|TRBV6-4|TRBJ2-7|.
CASSDSGLPQKTYEQYF
TGTGCCAGCAGTGACTCGGGACTTCCACAAAAGACCTACGAGCAGTACTTC
>.|TRBV25-1|TRBJ1-1|.
CASSEYNRNTEAFF
TGTGCCAGCAGTGAATACAATAGAAACACTGAAGCTTTCTTT
>once|TRBV28|TRBJ2-5|.
CASSRRQEVGTQYF
TGTGCCAGCAGTCGCCGACAGGAAGTGGGGACCCAGTACTTC
>once|TRBV7-2|TRBJ1-4|.
CASSLQSTENEKLFF
TGTGCCAGCAGCTTACAGTCGACGGAGAATGAAAAACTGTTTTTT
>.|TRBV21-1|TRBJ1-2|.
CASSIRVYGYTF
TGTGCCAGCAGCATCCGGGTTTATGGCTACACCTTC
>.|TRBV18|TRBJ2-7|TRBD1
CASSPPGQGDEQYF
TGTGCCAGCTCACCGCCGGGACAGGGTGACGAGCAGTACTTC
>.|TRBV5-4|TRBJ1-2|TRBD1
CASSYAGGYGYTF
TGTGCCAGCAGCTACGCAGGGGGCTATGGCTACACCTTC
>.|TRBV6-6|TRBJ1-6|.
CASSGRGELAPLHF
TGTGCCAGCAGTGGACGGGGGGAACTGGCACCCCTCCACTTT
>.|TRBV5-5|TRBJ2-2|.
CASSFLQGATGELFF
TGTGCCAGCAGCTTTCTACAGGGCGCCACCGGGGAGCTGTTTTTT
>.|TRBV5-1|TRBJ1-2|.
CASSPNAGYNYGYTF
TGCGCCAGCAGCCCGAACGCAGGCTATAACTATGGCTACACCTTC
>.|TRBV5-5|TRBJ1-5|.
CASSARPARGNQPQHF
TGTGCCAGCAGCGCGCGCCCTGCCCGGGGCAATCAGCCCCAGCATTTT
>.|TRBV19|TRBJ2-1|TRBD2
CASSKSSGSDEQFF
TGTGCCAGTAGTAAATCTAGCGGGAGTGATGAGCAGTTCTTC
>.|TRBV5-5|TRBJ1-5|.
CASSLGQNNQPQHF
TGTGCCAGCAGCTTGGGGCAGAACAATCAGCCCCAGCATTTT
>.|TRBV2|TRBJ2-3|.
CASSSRVRTDTQYF
TGTGCCAGCAGTTCCCGAGTGCGCACAGATACGCAGTATTTT
>.|TRBV5-6|TRBJ2-1|.
CASSRGQFAGEQFF
TGTGCCAGCAGCCGCGGACAGTTTGCCGGTGAGCAGTTCTTC
>.|TRBV9|TRBJ1-3|.
CASSVQSGNTIYF
TGTGCCAGCAGCGTACAGTCCGGAAACACCATATATTTT
>.|TRBV7-2|TRBJ1-1|.
CASSLGTGNTEAFF
TGTGCCAGCAGCTTAGGAACAGGGAACACTGAAGCTTTCTTT
>once|TRBV5-1|TRBJ2-7|.
CASSLVLGLEQYF
TGCGCCAGCAGCTTGGTGCTGGGGCTCGAGCAGTACTTC
>.|TRBV7-2|TRBJ2-3|TRBD2
CASSRSGGQADTQYF
TGTGCCAGCAGCCGGAGCGGGGGGCAAGCAGATACGCAGTATTTT
>.|TRBV19|TRBJ1-4|.
CASSPFEGLTEKLFF
TGTGCCAGTAGTCCATTTGAGGGTTTAACTGAAAAACTGTTTTTT
>.|TRBV27|TRBJ1-6|TRBD1
CASSGQGSYNSPLHF
TGTGCCAGCAGCGGACAGGGATCCTATAATTCACCCCTCCACTTT
>few|TRBV6-5|TRBJ2-1|.
CASSLRVVSNEQFF
TGTGCCAGCAGCCTCAGGGTAGTCTCGAATGAGCAGTTCTTC
>.|TRBV6-5|TRBJ2-3|TRBD1
CAVGAGGTDTQYF
TGTGCCGTCGGGGCAGGGGGAACAGATACGCAGTATTTT
>.|TRBV7-7|TRBJ1-5|.
CASSPDSSNQPQHF
TGTGCTAGCAGTCCTGACAGTAGTAATCAGCCCCAGCATTTT
>.|TRBV7-8|TRBJ1-2|.
CASSPRTGYGYTF
TGTGCCAGCAGCCCGAGGACGGGATATGGCTACACCTTC
>.|TRBV2|TRBJ2-5|TRBD2
CASSPLSGLVLWETQYF
TGTGCCAGCAGTCCGTTGTCGGGACTAGTCTTATGGGAGACCCAGTACTTC
>.|TRBV5-6|TRBJ2-5|TRBD2
CASSLGGRAQETQYF
TGTGCCAGCAGCTTGGGCGGGAGGGCCCAAGAGACCCAGTACTTC
>.|TRBV2|TRBJ1-5|.
CASSPLAGFQHF
TGTGCCAGCAGCCCCCTGGCAGGGTTCCAGCATTTT
>.|TRBV19|TRBJ1-5|TRBD1
CASSIDQGQGAGNQPQHF
TGTGCCAGTAGTATAGATCAGGGGCAGGGGGCGGGGAATCAGCCCCAGCATTTT
>.|TRBV4-1|TRBJ2-1|TRBD2
CASSRLSGASYNEQFF
TGCGCCAGCAGCCGCCTTAGCGGGGCTAGCTACAATGAGCAGTTCTTC
>.|TRBV25-1|TRBJ2-5|TRBD2
CASSEWRLAGEEETQYF
TGTGCCAGCAGTGAGTGGAGGCTAGCGGGAGAGGAAGAGACCCAGTACTTC
>once|TRBV28|TRBJ2-7|.
CASSAKPGAGNEQYF
TGTGCCAGCAGTGCTAAGCCAGGGGCCGGAAACGAGCAGTACTTC
>once|TRBV11-2|TRBJ2-5|TRBD1
CASSLATGRQETQYF
TGTGCCAGCAGCTTAGCGACAGGGCGGCAAGAGACCCAGTACTTC